This T cell receptor beta chain was sequenced during a study of CD8+ T cells in alopecia areata. Study-wide background: Treated patients took oral tofacitinib at 5 to 10 mg twice daily. Notes on the study in general: Persistence in scalp and blood during tofacitinib was observed for many expanded lesional clones. Relative to normal scalp, lesional scalp, especially alopecia totalis/universalis, showed higher clonality.

It was cDNA, reverse transcribed from extracted RNA, that served as the sequencing template. The table came from immunoSEQ multiplex PCR; TCRdb's copy has only in-frame clones and leaves some out. The sample contains over 150,000 clones, 45% to 65% of which appear only once. This sample's treatment: oral pan-JAK inhibitor, 5-10 mg twice daily. As part of sample collection, lesional scalp punch biopsies and peripheral blood were taken from alopecia areata patients. This clone has just a few counts. As yet, its antigen is unknown. Germline CDR1 reads GTSNPN; CDR2 reads SVGIG (reference sequence). The CDR3 totals 14 residues. Trimming left V 3 bases short and J 6 bases short, with 17 bases between.

The sequence was obtained from a human donor with alopecia areata. This chain connects TRBV30 to TRBJ1-2, with D perhaps matching TRBD1 (5 bases). Source: CD4+ T cells sorted from blood, taken at week 4, from a patient treated with tofacitinib. The CDR3 DNA follows: TGTGCCTGGAGCCGAGGATGGGCGGGGGATGGCTACACCTTC. It translates to CAWSRGWAGDGYTF.